A selection of T cell receptor beta chains follows, all from one sample in a study of blood T cell repertoires in COVID-19. The protocol was immunoSEQ multiplex PCR, while the TCRdb copy is restricted to in-frame clones and leaves out a portion. The data show 200,000 to 250,000 clones, under 90% seen once. The sample taken for sequencing was PBMCs or T cells enriched from blood (not recorded which). These receptors were obtained from a woman aged 50 to 60 with acute COVID-19. Each CDR3 is given with its conserved first and last residue. The D gene is left open where the match is weak. A clone size is listed for some rows: how often the clone was seen (once, few, many), or a class if it is expanded.

j_gene	abundance	v_gene	d_gene	CDR3aa	CDR3nt
TRBJ1-2	-	TRBV6-5	-	CASSYWQGYGYTF	TGTGCCAGCAGTTACTGGCAGGGATATGGCTACACCTTC
TRBJ1-2	once	TRBV5-4	-	CASTLGGNYGYTF	TGTGCCAGCACCTTAGGGGGAAACTATGGCTACACCTTC
TRBJ1-3	-	TRBV27	TRBD1	CASSPRTGLRSGNTIYF	TGTGCCAGCAGTCCCCGGACAGGCCTCCGGTCTGGAAACACCATATATTTT
TRBJ1-4	-	TRBV11-2	-	CASSAREQGPEKLFF	TGTGCCAGCAGCGCCCGGGAACAGGGCCCAGAAAAACTGTTTTTT
TRBJ1-1	-	TRBV12-3/TRBV12-4	TRBD1	CASSRTGPNGAFF	TGTGCCAGCAGTCGGACAGGGCCGAATGGAGCTTTCTTT
TRBJ1-2	-	TRBV4-3	-	CASSQERGPHLYGYTF	TGCGCCAGCAGCCAAGAGCGGGGGCCGCACCTATATGGCTACACCTTC
TRBJ2-5	-	TRBV7-3	-	CASSYTGTPEETQYF	TGTGCCAGCAGCTACACCGGGACTCCCGAGGAGACCCAGTACTTC
TRBJ1-1	once	TRBV10-3	-	CAISESVGVPEAFF	TGTGCCATCAGTGAGTCGGTAGGGGTACCTGAAGCTTTCTTT
TRBJ1-6	-	TRBV28	-	CASRSNSPLHF	TGTGCCAGCAGGAGTAATTCACCCCTCCACTTT
TRBJ1-2	few	TRBV2	-	CASSDFYGYTF	TGTGCCAGCAGTGACTTCTATGGCTACACCTTC
TRBJ1-2	-	TRBV18	-	CASSNQPGLRNYGYTF	TGTGCCAGCTCAAACCAGCCGGGACTGAGAAACTATGGCTACACCTTC
TRBJ1-1	-	TRBV9	-	CASSVEREGNTEAFF	TGTGCCAGCAGCGTAGAAAGGGAGGGAAACACTGAAGCTTTCTTT
TRBJ2-7	-	TRBV6-2/TRBV6-3	-	CASTPRPGQRDEQYF	TGTGCCAGCACCCCCAGACCGGGACAAAGAGACGAGCAGTACTTC
TRBJ2-7	-	TRBV18	-	CASSPPNSPYEQYF	TGTGCCAGCTCACCACCTAACTCCCCCTACGAGCAGTACTTC
TRBJ1-5	-	TRBV5-8	TRBD1	CASSEGWTGSGSQPQHF	TGTGCCAGCAGCGAGGGTTGGACAGGGAGTGGTAGTCAGCCCCAGCATTTT
TRBJ2-5	once	TRBV3-1/TRBV3-2	-	CASSLSWVTGRRVAETQYF	TGTGCCAGCAGCCTATCGTGGGTCACAGGGCGAAGGGTGGCCGAGACCCAGTACTTC
TRBJ1-2	-	TRBV10-3	TRBD1	CAISEWTGNYGYTF	TGTGCCATCAGTGAATGGACAGGGAACTATGGCTACACCTTC
TRBJ1-6	-	TRBV6-6	TRBD1	CASTMTGTYYNSPLHF	TGTGCCAGCACGATGACAGGGACTTACTATAATTCACCCCTCCACTTT
TRBJ2-5	-	TRBV28	-	CATYQGAETQYF	TGTGCCACATACCAGGGTGCAGAGACCCAGTACTTC
TRBJ1-4	-	TRBV6-1	-	CASSEKTGQYKKLFF	TGTGCCAGCAGTGAGAAGACAGGTCAATACAAAAAACTGTTTTTT
TRBJ2-5	few	TRBV6-6	-	CASSYSREYQETQYF	TGTGCCAGCAGTTACTCGAGAGAGTACCAAGAGACCCAGTACTTC
TRBJ1-5	once	TRBV6-4	-	CASSDPNCGSQPQHF	TGTGCCAGCAGTGATCCGAATTGTGGGAGTCAGCCCCAGCATTTT
TRBJ2-2	once	TRBV28	TRBD1	CASSTGVPGELFF	TGTGCCAGCAGTACAGGGGTTCCCGGGGAGCTGTTTTTT
TRBJ1-1	few	TRBV19	TRBD1	CASSIQGVNTEAFF	TGTGCCAGTAGTATACAGGGGGTGAACACTGAAGCTTTCTTT
TRBJ2-3	-	TRBV29-1	TRBD2	CSVVRGGRSTDTQYF	TGCAGCGTTGTCCGCGGGGGGCGGAGCACAGATACGCAGTATTTT
TRBJ1-2	once	TRBV28	-	CASSLGQGTNYGYTF	TGTGCCAGCAGTTTAGGGCAGGGAACTAACTATGGCTACACCTTC
TRBJ2-3	-	TRBV14	TRBD1	CASSQVRGKFTDTQYF	TGTGCCAGCAGCCAAGTCAGGGGGAAATTCACAGATACGCAGTATTTT
TRBJ2-7	-	TRBV9	-	CASSSRNSSYEQYF	TGTGCCAGCAGCTCCCGGAACAGCTCCTACGAGCAGTACTTC
TRBJ1-6	-	TRBV18	-	CASSPEYGRASYNSPLHF	TGTGCCAGCTCACCAGAGTATGGCAGGGCATCCTATAATTCACCCCTCCACTTT
TRBJ1-1	-	TRBV2	TRBD1	CASNRGVLNTEAFF	TGTGCCAGCAACAGGGGGGTGTTGAACACTGAAGCTTTCTTT
TRBJ1-5	-	TRBV3-1/TRBV3-2	-	CASSHGGPQHF	TGTGCCAGCAGCCACGGGGGGCCCCAGCATTTT
TRBJ2-1	-	TRBV12-5	-	CASGFPGSSYNEQFF	TGTGCTAGTGGTTTTCCGGGTAGCTCCTACAATGAGCAGTTCTTC
TRBJ1-2	few	TRBV28	-	CASRSHDRPNYGYTF	TGTGCCAGCAGATCCCACGACAGGCCTAACTATGGCTACACCTTC
TRBJ2-3	-	TRBV10-3	TRBD2	CAISDLSGRIGDTQYF	TGTGCCATCAGTGATCTTAGCGGGAGAATAGGAGATACGCAGTATTTT
TRBJ1-2	-	TRBV19	-	CASYRSQGDGYTF	TGTGCCAGTTACCGATCACAGGGTGATGGCTACACCTTC
TRBJ1-4	-	TRBV30	TRBD1	CAFHRGLNEKLFF	TGTGCCTTTCACAGGGGTCTTAATGAAAAACTGTTTTTT
TRBJ2-7	-	TRBV6-2/TRBV6-3	-	CASSYSRGLSYEQYF	TGTGCCAGCAGTTACTCCCGGGGACTCTCCTACGAGCAGTACTTC
TRBJ1-6	few	TRBV9	-	CASSVDGGFFPGSPLHF	TGTGCCAGCAGCGTAGACGGGGGGTTCTTCCCGGGTTCACCCCTCCACTTT
TRBJ1-5	-	TRBV10-1	-	CASSVPSMVEPTQDQPQHF	TGCGCCAGCAGTGTTCCTTCTATGGTAGAACCCACACAGGATCAGCCCCAGCATTTT
TRBJ2-7	-	TRBV5-4	-	CASSLAGRDYEQYF	TGTGCCAGCAGCTTGGCTGGCAGGGACTACGAGCAGTACTTC
TRBJ1-3	few	TRBV11-2	-	CASSLDWGAGNTIYF	TGTGCCAGCAGCTTAGATTGGGGGGCTGGAAACACCATATATTTT
TRBJ1-1	-	TRBV20-1	-	CSVLSSWAFF	TGCAGTGTCCTCTCCAGTTGGGCTTTCTTT
TRBJ2-7	once	TRBV28	TRBD2	CASSFPGTSGRNEQYF	TGTGCCAGCAGTTTTCCCGGGACTAGCGGGAGAAACGAGCAGTACTTC
TRBJ2-3	-	TRBV30	TRBD2	CAWDPGTSGTDTQYF	TGTGCCTGGGACCCCGGGACTAGCGGCACAGATACGCAGTATTTT
TRBJ1-4	few	TRBV20-1	-	CSASGGGSSNEKLFF	TGCAGTGCTAGTGGCGGGGGCTCTTCTAATGAAAAACTGTTTTTT
TRBJ2-5	-	TRBV28	TRBD2	CASSFLSGGFWETQYF	TGTGCCAGCAGTTTTTTAAGCGGGGGGTTTTGGGAGACCCAGTACTTC
TRBJ2-1	once	TRBV5-5	TRBD2	CASSLIFGSGGPYEQFF	TGTGCCAGCAGCTTGATCTTTGGGTCGGGAGGGCCCTATGAGCAGTTCTTC
TRBJ2-7	-	TRBV5-4	-	CASSLGGASSYEQYF	TGTGCCAGCAGCTTGGGTGGGGCAAGCTCCTACGAGCAGTACTTC